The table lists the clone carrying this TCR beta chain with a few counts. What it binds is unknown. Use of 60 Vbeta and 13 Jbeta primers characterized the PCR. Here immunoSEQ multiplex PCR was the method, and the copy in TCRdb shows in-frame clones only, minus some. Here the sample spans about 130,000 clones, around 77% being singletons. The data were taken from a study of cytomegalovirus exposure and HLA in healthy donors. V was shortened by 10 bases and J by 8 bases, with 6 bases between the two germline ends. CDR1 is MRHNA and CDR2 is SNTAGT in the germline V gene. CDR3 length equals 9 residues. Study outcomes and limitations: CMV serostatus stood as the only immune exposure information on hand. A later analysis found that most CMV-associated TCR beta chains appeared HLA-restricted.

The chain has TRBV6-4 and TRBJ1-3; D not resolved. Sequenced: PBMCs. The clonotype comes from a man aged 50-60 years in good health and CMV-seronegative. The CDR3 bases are TGTGCCATCACTCACACCATATATTTT. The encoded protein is CAITHTIYF.